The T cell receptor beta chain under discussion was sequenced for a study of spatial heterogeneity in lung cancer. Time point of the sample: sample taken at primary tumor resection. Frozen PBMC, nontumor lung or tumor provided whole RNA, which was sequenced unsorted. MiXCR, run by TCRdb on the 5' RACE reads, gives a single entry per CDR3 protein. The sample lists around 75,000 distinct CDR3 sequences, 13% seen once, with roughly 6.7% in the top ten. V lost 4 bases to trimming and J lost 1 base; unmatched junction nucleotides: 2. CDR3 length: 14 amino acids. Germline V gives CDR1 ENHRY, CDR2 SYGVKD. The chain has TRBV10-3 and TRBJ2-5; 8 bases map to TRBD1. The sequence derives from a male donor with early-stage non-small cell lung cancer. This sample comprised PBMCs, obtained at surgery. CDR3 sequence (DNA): TGTGCCATCAGTGGGACAGGGACCCAAGAGACCCAGTACTTC. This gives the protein CAISGTGTQETQYF.